The 25 T cell receptor beta chains presented below share a single source sample, sequenced in a study of post-analysis software for immune sequencing data. Study-wide results and limits: In patients, TRBV5-6, TRBV5-1 and TRBV20-1 belonged to roughly five TRBV segments found more frequently than in controls.

No antigen is known for these receptors. Each TCR beta cDNA library carried unique molecular identifiers. MiXCR was run by TCRdb on the PCR reads, yielding one entry per CDR3 protein. This sample has around 500,000 distinct CDR3 sequences; around a third occur once, and the top ten carry 6%. The material sequenced was blood. The receptor set was obtained from a girl aged 2-17 years with multiple sclerosis.

This clonotype has only a few counts. This chain connects TRBV10-1 to TRBJ2-1; D is possibly TRBD1 (6 bases). Per the germline V gene, CDR1 is WNHNN and CDR2 is SYGVQD (reference sequence). V was shortened by 0 bases and J by 5 bases, with 8 bases between the two germline ends. This CDR3 is built from 14 residues. The CDR3 DNA reads TGCGCCAGCAGTGAGTCAACAGGGAACAATGAGCAGTTCTTC. Its translation is CASSESTGNNEQFF.

This sequence joins TRBV13 and TRBJ1-2; D remains unclear. CDR3 length: 13 amino acids. Trimming pared 1 base from V and 10 bases from J, leaving 13 bases between. The V gene's germline CDR1 is PRHDT and CDR2 FYEKMQ (reference sequence). The DNA of the CDR3 is TGTGCCAGCAGCTTAGCCCCACGGAGAGACTACACCTTC. It specifies CASSLAPRRDYTF.

The chain recombines TRBV5-1 with TRBJ1-6, with 7 bases aligning to TRBD1. The CDR3 extends over 16 amino acids. Germline V lookup: CDR1 SGHRS, CDR2 YFSETQ. V lost 0 bases, J lost 4 bases, and 4 bases stayed unmatched. For the CDR3, the DNA is TGCGCCAGCAGCTTGGCCGTACAGGGGTATAATTCACCCCTCCACTTT. Translation: CASSLAVQGYNSPLHF.

This chain joins TRBV10-3 and TRBJ1-3; 7 bases align to TRBD1. V lost 3 bases and J lost 0; bases outside the gene matches: 5. Germline loops: CDR1 ENHRY, CDR2 SYGVKD. The CDR3 is 16 amino acids. CDR3 loop: CAISDGRGNSGNTIYF. Written as DNA, the CDR3 is TGTGCCATCAGTGACGGCAGGGGGAACTCTGGAAACACCATATATTTT.

CDR3 nucleotides: TGTGCCAGCAGTGACTCAGATACGCAGTATTTT. Translating it yields CASSDSDTQYF. The chain is built from TRBV2 and TRBJ2-3; D call uncertain. This CDR3 is 11 amino acids long. Trimming took 3 bases from V and 4 from J, leaving 2 bases between them. CDR1 SNHLY and CDR2 FYNNEI come from the germline V gene. Based on the CDR3 plus reference TRBV2 and TRBJ2-3, the full variable domain is EPEVTQTPSHQVTQMGQEVILRCVPISNHLYFYWYRQILGQKVEFLVSFYNNEISEKSEIFDDQFSVERPDGSNFTLKIRSTKLEDSAMYFCASSDSDTQYFGPGTRLTVL.

This rearrangement joins TRBV20-1 to TRBJ2-7; D remains unclear. The CDR3 loop spans 14 amino acids. The V gene lost 0 bases and the J gene lost 6 bases, with 15 bases spanning the gap. The germline V gene has CDR1 DFQATT and CDR2 SNEGSKA (reference sequence). The CDR3 reads CSARDNSGSGEQYF. CDR3 nucleotide sequence: TGCAGTGCTAGAGATAATAGTGGTTCCGGCGAGCAGTACTTC.

This clonotype was seen many times. V gene TRBV5-1 combines with J gene TRBJ2-3; TRBD2 matches 12 bases. V gave up 4 bases and J gave up 3 bases; unmatched junction bases: 6. Per germline, CDR1 SGHRS and CDR2 YFSETQ. This CDR3 comprises 16 residues. CDR3 DNA: TGCGCCAGCAGCCCCGCACTAGCGGGGGGAACAGATACGCAGTATTTT. Translated, it gives CASSPALAGGTDTQYF. Based on the CDR3 plus reference TRBV5-1 and TRBJ2-3, the full variable domain is KAGVTQTPRYLIKTRGQQVTLSCSPISGHRSVSWYQQTPGQGLQFLFEYFSETQRNKGNFPGRFSGRQFSNSRSEMNVSTLELGDSALYLCASSPALAGGTDTQYFGPGTRLTVL.

This clonotype has only a few counts. The gene calls are TRBV3-1 and TRBJ2-3; D ambiguous. The germline V gene encodes CDR1 LGHDT and CDR2 YNNKEL (reference sequence). With 3 bases removed from V and 4 bases from J, the gap between germline ends came to 8 bases. CDR3 length: 13 amino acids. CDR3 protein: CASSHEPPDTQYF. CDR3 nucleotide sequence: TGTGCCAGCAGCCACGAACCTCCAGATACGCAGTATTTT.

The genes are TRBV20-1 and TRBJ2-7; TRBD2 aligns across 16 bases. This CDR3 comprises 17 residues. Trimming at V came to 4 bases and at J to 3 bases, leaving 9 bases not matched to a gene. In germline, CDR1 is DFQATT, CDR2 SNEGSKA (reference sequence). CDR3 coding DNA: TGCAGTGCTACGGGACTAGCGGGGGGGCCAAACTTCTACGAGCAGTACTTC. It yields the protein CSATGLAGGPNFYEQYF.

This clonotype was recorded only once. The rearrangement links TRBV5-1 to TRBJ2-1; a weak D match, TRBD1 (5 bases). The V and J ends lost 4 bases and 0 bases respectively, with 14 bases between them. The CDR3 spans 16 residues. Germline values: CDR1 SGHRS, CDR2 YFSETQ. CDR3 sequence: CASSVLWGRSYNEQFF. The CDR3 nucleotides are TGCGCCAGCAGCGTACTGTGGGGCCGCTCCTACAATGAGCAGTTCTTC. Full variable domain (rest looked up from reference TRBV5-1 and TRBJ2-1): KAGVTQTPRYLIKTRGQQVTLSCSPISGHRSVSWYQQTPGQGLQFLFEYFSETQRNKGNFPGRFSGRQFSNSRSEMNVSTLELGDSALYLCASSVLWGRSYNEQFFGPGTRLTVL.

V is TRBV9 and J is TRBJ2-1; 9 bases match TRBD2. The V gene end was trimmed by 1 base and the J gene end by 9 bases; junction bases not matched to a gene: 8. The CDR3 length is 15 residues. Per germline, CDR1 SGDLS and CDR2 YYNGEE. The CDR3 loop is CASSVLAGGRGEQFF. The CDR3 coding sequence is TGTGCCAGCAGCGTACTGGCGGGGGGGCGAGGTGAGCAGTTCTTC.

The CDR3 nucleotides read TGTGCCAGCAGCCCCTTTGGCTGGAAGGGCTACACCTTC. This sequence encodes CASSPFGWKGYTF. This rearrangement joins TRBV28 to TRBJ1-2; D remains unclear. CDR1 and CDR2 from the germline V gene are MDHEN and SYDVKM. Trimming shortened V by 6 bases and J by 8 bases, and 16 bases separated the two germline ends. The CDR3 is 13 residues long.

The rearrangement links TRBV5-1 to TRBJ2-1; 7 nucleotides line up with TRBD2. Unmatched junction bases numbered 8, after V lost 3 bases and J lost 8 bases. Germline V gene data show CDR1 as SGHRS and CDR2 as YFSETQ. The CDR3 sequence is 14 residues long. For the CDR3, the DNA is TGCGCCAGCAGCTGGGAAGCGGGGAGGGATGAGCAGTTCTTC. This translates into CASSWEAGRDEQFF.

As for this clonotype: Possible read error: a much larger clone is one base away. J is TRBJ2-5 and V is TRBV5-1; D unresolved. In germline, CDR1 is SGHRS, CDR2 YFSETQ. This CDR3 region has 14 residues. The CDR3 region is CASSLGPTQGTQYF. Here the CDR3 DNA reads TGCGCCAGCAGCTTGGGACCGACTCAAGGGACCCAGTACTTC.

The rearrangement joins TRBV4-1 to TRBJ2-7; no clear D gene. V lost 1 base and J lost 5, with 12 bases in between. CDR1 and CDR2 (germline): MGHRA, YSYEKL. This CDR3 is 14 amino acids long. The CDR3 nucleotides are TGCGCCAGCAGCCAAGCAGAGATAGCCCACGAGCAGTACTTC. Translated, it gives CASSQAEIAHEQYF.

There are a few counts of this clonotype. V gene TRBV5-6 combines with J gene TRBJ2-5, with D possibly being TRBD1 (8 bases). V lost 4 bases to trimming and J lost 1 base, with 14 bases between them. Per the germline V gene, CDR1 is SGHDT and CDR2 is YYEEEE. The CDR3 spans 15 residues. The CDR3 protein is CASSHRGGLQETQYF. In DNA form, the CDR3 reads TGTGCCAGCAGCCACAGGGGGGGCCTCCAAGAGACCCAGTACTTC. Based on the CDR3 plus reference TRBV5-6 and TRBJ2-5, the full variable domain is DAGVTQSPTHLIKTRGQQVTLRCSPKSGHDTVSWYQQALGQGPQFIFQYYEEEERQRGNFPDRFSGHQFPNYSSELNVNALLLGDSALYLCASSHRGGLQETQYFGPGTRLLVL.

The V call is TRBV9, the J call TRBJ2-5; TRBD1 agrees at 9 bases. The CDR3 length is 14 residues. V shed 3 bases and J 4 bases; nucleotides not matched to a gene: 4. Germline V gene sequence: CDR1 SGDLS, CDR2 YYNGEE. This CDR3 reads CASSDLDRGETQYF. The CDR3 nucleotides are TGTGCCAGCAGCGACCTGGACAGGGGAGAGACCCAGTACTTC.

This rearrangement joins TRBV14 to TRBJ1-1, with unresolved D. The length of the CDR3 is 13 residues. The V end was cut by 0 bases, the J end by 4 bases, with 6 bases between. CDR1 is SGHDN, CDR2 FVKESK, per germline. The CDR3 sequence: CASSQEFGTEAFF. In DNA form, the CDR3 reads TGTGCCAGCAGCCAAGAATTCGGCACTGAAGCTTTCTTT. Drawing the rest from reference TRBV14 and TRBJ1-1, the complete variable domain is EAGVTQFPSHSVIEKGQTVTLRCDPISGHDNLYWYRRVMGKEIKFLLHFVKESKQDESGMPNNRFLAERTGGTYSTLKVQPAELEDSGVYFCASSQEFGTEAFFGQGTRLTVV.

The CDR3 spells CSVTGGGGYTF. The CDR3 region has the DNA TGCAGCGTTACAGGGGGCGGTGGCTACACCTTC. V and J are TRBV29-1 and TRBJ1-2, with TRBD1 matching 9 bases. V lost 5 bases, J lost 7 bases, and 2 bases stayed unmatched. The CDR3 runs to 11 residues. Germline V CDR1 and CDR2: SQVTM, ANQGSEA.

This clonotype was seen only a few times. The chain joins TRBV5-1 to TRBJ1-3; 7 nucleotides align to TRBD1. The germline gives CDR1 SGHRS, CDR2 YFSETQ. This CDR3 is built from 16 residues. The V gene end was trimmed by 7 bases and the J gene end by 0 bases; junction bases not matched to a gene: 10. The chain's CDR3 is CASSDRPYHSGNTIYF. Here the CDR3 DNA reads TGCGCCAGCTCGGACAGGCCGTACCACTCTGGAAACACCATATATTTT. Using reference TRBV5-1 and TRBJ1-3 for the parts outside the CDR3, the full variable domain is KAGVTQTPRYLIKTRGQQVTLSCSPISGHRSVSWYQQTPGQGLQFLFEYFSETQRNKGNFPGRFSGRQFSNSRSEMNVSTLELGDSALYLCASSDRPYHSGNTIYFGEGSWLTVV.

There are a few counts of this clonotype. The junction does not match germline at one end; this may be a read error. The chain joins TRBV6-1 to TRBJ2-3; 12 positions agree with TRBD2. This CDR3 spans 16 amino acids. Germline loops: CDR1 MNHNS, CDR2 SASEGT. The CDR3 loop reads CASSQASGGATDTQYF. CDR3 sequence (DNA): TGTGCCAGCAGTCAAGCTAGCGGGGGGGCGACAGATACGCAGTATTTT.

The rearrangement links TRBV9 to TRBJ2-1; 7 positions match TRBD2. This CDR3 has 15 amino acids. CDR1 SGDLS and CDR2 YYNGEE come from the germline V gene. V shed 2 bases, J shed 3 bases, and the junction held 5 bases outside the gene matches. CDR3 residues: CASSVGTTNYNEQFF. The CDR3 DNA reads TGTGCCAGCAGCGTCGGGACTACCAACTACAATGAGCAGTTCTTC.

This clonotype was counted only a few times. The chain has TRBV28 and TRBJ2-2; D is undetermined. Germline CDR1 reads MDHEN; CDR2 reads SYDVKM. The CDR3 length is 13 residues. The V end was cut by 1 base, the J end by 5 bases, with 5 bases between. In nucleotides, the CDR3 is TGTGCCAGCAGTTTATTCAAAACCGGGGAGCTGTTTTTT. It codes for CASSLFKTGELFF.

This clonotype was found many times. The genes are TRBV6-4 and TRBJ1-2; TRBD1 matches at 10 bases. The CDR3 totals 17 residues. Germline CDR1 and CDR2: MRHNA and SNTAGT. Trimming at V came to 5 bases and at J to 6 bases, leaving 15 bases not matched to a gene. CDR3 protein: CASSSSGTGVGLNGYTF. DNA of the CDR3: TGTGCCAGCAGTTCCTCCGGGACAGGGGTAGGGTTGAATGGCTACACCTTC.

This clonotype was detected only a few times. This rearrangement joins TRBV3-1 to TRBJ2-1, with 9 bases identical to TRBD2. Germline assignment: CDR1 LGHDT and CDR2 YNNKEL (reference sequence). The CDR3 contains 15 residues. V lost 4 bases and J lost 2; bases outside the gene matches: 3. CDR3 DNA sequence: TGTGCCAGCAGCCGAGCGGGGGGACCCTACAATGAGCAGTTCTTC. Translating it yields CASSRAGGPYNEQFF.